This entry lists 8 T cell receptor beta chains sequenced from one sample in a study of control samples from healthy donors and cancer patients. Clones were sequenced by immunoSEQ multiplex PCR, and TCRdb holds only the in-frame ones, with some missing. The sample lists about 86,000 clones; approximately 93% were seen once. Specimen: blood. These receptors all stem from a woman aged 25-40 years in good health.

This clone was detected only once. The rearrangement links TRBV6-5 to TRBJ1-2; D remains ambiguous. Germline V gene lookup returns CDR1 MNHEY and CDR2 SVGAGI. The CDR3 extends over 13 amino acids. V lost 0 bases and J lost 3, with 5 bases in between. The CDR3 region is CASSYSSYYGYTF. CDR3 sequence (DNA): TGTGCCAGCAGTTACTCGAGCTACTATGGCTACACCTTC.

The rearrangement links TRBV5-1 to TRBJ2-1; D possibly corresponds to TRBD2 (6 bases). The CDR3 loop spans 14 amino acids. Germline V gene sequence: CDR1 SGHRS, CDR2 YFSETQ. V lost 6 bases and J lost 0, with 10 bases in between. In DNA form, the CDR3 reads TGCGCCAGCATCGGGGGAAGCTCCTACAATGAGCAGTTCTTC. Translation: CASIGGSSYNEQFF. Full variable domain (rest looked up from reference TRBV5-1 and TRBJ2-1): KAGVTQTPRYLIKTRGQQVTLSCSPISGHRSVSWYQQTPGQGLQFLFEYFSETQRNKGNFPGRFSGRQFSNSRSEMNVSTLELGDSALYLCASIGGSSYNEQFFGPGTRLTVL.

The chain carries TRBV10-3 and TRBJ1-5, with no clear D. Germline CDR1 reads ENHRY; CDR2 reads SYGVKD. CDR3 length: 12 residues. The V and J ends lost 11 bases and 3 bases respectively, with 11 bases between them. CDR3 sequence reads: CAVAGSNQPQHF. The CDR3 coding sequence is TGTGCCGTTGCTGGGTCCAATCAGCCCCAGCATTTT.

The chain has TRBV20-1 and TRBJ2-7; D is uncertain. CDR1 is DFQATT, CDR2 SNEGSKA, per germline (reference sequence). Trimming removed 6 bases at V and 3 bases at J, with 6 bases between. This CDR3 is 10 amino acids long. The CDR3 sequence: CSAGYYEQYF. The CDR3 DNA reads as TGCAGTGCGGGATACTACGAGCAGTACTTC.

This chain's CDR3 is CASSVGTSGSEQYF. DNA of the CDR3: TGTGCCAGCAGCGTAGGGACTAGCGGGAGCGAGCAGTACTTC. The chain carries TRBV9 and TRBJ2-7; 13 nucleotides match TRBD2. The CDR3 runs to 14 residues. V gave up 0 bases and J gave up 6 bases; unmatched junction bases: 0. Germline V lookup: CDR1 SGDLS, CDR2 YYNGEE.

J is TRBJ2-3 and V is TRBV5-1, with D possibly being TRBD1 (6 bases). CDR1 and CDR2 (germline): SGHRS, YFSETQ. Trimming left V 3 bases short and J 2 bases short, with 7 bases between. The CDR3 loop spans 13 amino acids. In nucleotides, the CDR3 is TGCGCCAGCAGCTGGACAGTCACAGATACGCAGTATTTT. It translates to CASSWTVTDTQYF.

The chain has TRBV21-1 and TRBJ1-1; the D segment call TRBD1 is taken from the table without a DNA check. TRBV21-1 is a known pseudogene. The CDR3 has 14 residues. DNA of the CDR3: TGTGCCAGCAGCAACGGACAGCCGGTCACTGAAGCTTTCTTT. It translates to CASSNGQPVTEAFF.

The chain is built from TRBV12-3 or TRBV12-4 and TRBJ1-2, with D uncertain. V was shortened by 9 bases and J by 2 bases, with 10 bases between the two germline ends. CDR3 length: 12 residues. The CDR3 nucleotides read TGTGCCAGTAGGGCGGGAAACTATGGCTACACCTTC. The encoded protein is CASRAGNYGYTF.